A single sample gave rise to the 3 T cell receptor beta chains below, sequenced in a study. Via MiXCR, TCRdb re-called the 5' RACE reads, giving one row per CDR3 protein. Here the sample spans approximately 30,000 distinct CDR3 sequences, around a quarter being singletons. Sequences were obtained from memory CD4+ T cells sorted from blood. Described subset: memory CD4+ T cells, CD4+CD45RO+CD25-. These receptors were taken from a female donor with breast cancer.

This clonotype occurred many times. The chain is built from TRBV5-1 and TRBJ2-3, with 8 bases identical to TRBD2. In germline, CDR1 is SGHRS, CDR2 YFSETQ. There are 16 residues in the CDR3. With 0 bases clipped from V and 2 bases from J, the junction kept 5 bases outside the gene matches. CDR3 in DNA: TGCGCCAGCAGCTTGGACAGCGGGAGACTCACAGATACGCAGTATTTT. Its translation is CASSLDSGRLTDTQYF.

The V call is TRBV12-3 or TRBV12-4, the J call TRBJ1-4, with 8 nucleotides matching TRBD1. This CDR3 comprises 18 residues. V lost 3 bases and J lost 0; bases outside the gene matches: 9. CDR3 DNA sequence: TGTGCCAGCAGTTTTGGGGACAGGAGGCCGACAACTAATGAAAAACTGTTTTTT. Translated: CASSFGDRRPTTNEKLFF.

This chain links TRBV21-1 with TRBJ1-1; no DNA check was done on the table's D call, TRBD1. TRBV21-1 is marked as a pseudogene. The CDR3 contains 17 residues. The CDR3 sequence: CASKRAGQGNMNTEAFF. In DNA form, the CDR3 reads TGTGCCAGCAAAAGGGCGGGACAGGGAAACATGAACACTGAAGCTTTCTTT.